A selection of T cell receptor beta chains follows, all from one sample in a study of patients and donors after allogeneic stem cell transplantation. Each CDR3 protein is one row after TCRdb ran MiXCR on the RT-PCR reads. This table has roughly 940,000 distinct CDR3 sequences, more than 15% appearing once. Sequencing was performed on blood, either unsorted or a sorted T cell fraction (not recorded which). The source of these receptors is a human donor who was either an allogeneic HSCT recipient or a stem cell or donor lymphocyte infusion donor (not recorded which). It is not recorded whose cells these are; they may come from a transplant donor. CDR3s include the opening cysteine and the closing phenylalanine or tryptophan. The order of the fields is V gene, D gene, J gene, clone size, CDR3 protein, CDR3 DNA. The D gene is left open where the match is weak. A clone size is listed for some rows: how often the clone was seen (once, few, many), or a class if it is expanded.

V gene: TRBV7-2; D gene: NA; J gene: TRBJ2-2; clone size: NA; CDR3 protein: CASTPFITGELFF; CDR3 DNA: TGTGCCAGCACTCCTTTTATTACCGGGGAGCTGTTTTTT
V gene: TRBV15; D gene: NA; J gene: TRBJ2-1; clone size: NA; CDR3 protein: CATSRGRVNEQFF; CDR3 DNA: TGTGCCACCAGCCGGGGACGGGTCAATGAGCAGTTCTTC
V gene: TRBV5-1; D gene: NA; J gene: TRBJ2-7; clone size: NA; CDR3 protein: CASSNDGFYEQYF; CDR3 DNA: TGCGCCAGCAGCAACGATGGGTTCTACGAGCAGTACTTC
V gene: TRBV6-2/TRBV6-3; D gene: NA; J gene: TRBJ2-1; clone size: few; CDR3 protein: CASSAEQDEQFF; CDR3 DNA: TGTGCCAGCAGCGCCGAGCAGGATGAGCAGTTCTTC
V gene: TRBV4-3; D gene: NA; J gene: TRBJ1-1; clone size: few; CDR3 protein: CASSQEAGMREAFF; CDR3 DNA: TGCGCCAGCAGCCAAGAGGCGGGAATGCGTGAAGCTTTCTTT
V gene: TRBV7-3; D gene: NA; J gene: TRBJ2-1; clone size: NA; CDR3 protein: CASSGPSSYNEQFF; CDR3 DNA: TGTGCCAGCAGCGGCCCGTCCTCCTACAATGAGCAGTTCTTC
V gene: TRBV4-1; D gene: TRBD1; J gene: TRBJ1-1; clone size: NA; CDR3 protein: CASSQVAPIRDRDPEAFF; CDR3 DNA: TGCGCCAGCAGCCAAGTTGCCCCCATCCGGGACAGGGACCCCGAAGCTTTCTTT
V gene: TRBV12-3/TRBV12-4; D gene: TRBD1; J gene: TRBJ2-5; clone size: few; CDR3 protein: CASSYLPPDREETQYF; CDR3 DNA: TGTGCCAGCAGTTACCTCCCACCTGACAGGGAAGAGACCCAGTACTTC
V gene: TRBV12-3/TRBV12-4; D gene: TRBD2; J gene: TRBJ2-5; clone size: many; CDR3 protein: CASSSGTSGETQYF; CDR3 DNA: TGTGCCAGCAGTTCGGGGACTAGCGGGGAGACCCAGTACTTC
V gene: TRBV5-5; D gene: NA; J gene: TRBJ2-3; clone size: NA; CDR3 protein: CASSLEGVPTDTQYF; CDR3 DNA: TGTGCCAGCAGCTTGGAGGGGGTCCCCACAGATACGCAGTATTTT
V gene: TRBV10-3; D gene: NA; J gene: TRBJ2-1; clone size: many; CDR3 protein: CAIRKQEYNEQFF; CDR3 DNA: TGTGCCATCAGAAAACAGGAATACAATGAGCAGTTCTTC
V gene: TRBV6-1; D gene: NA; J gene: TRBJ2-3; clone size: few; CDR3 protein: CASQTRVSTDTQYF; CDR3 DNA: TGTGCCAGCCAAACTAGAGTCAGCACAGATACGCAGTATTTT
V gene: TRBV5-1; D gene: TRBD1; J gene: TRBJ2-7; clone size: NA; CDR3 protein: CASARGQGSYEQYF; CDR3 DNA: TGCGCCAGCGCCCGTGGACAGGGATCCTACGAGCAGTACTTC
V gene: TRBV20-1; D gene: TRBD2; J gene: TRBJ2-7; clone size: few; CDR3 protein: CSARTSGRDLSYEQYF; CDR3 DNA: TGCAGTGCCCGGACTAGCGGGAGGGACCTCTCCTACGAGCAGTACTTC